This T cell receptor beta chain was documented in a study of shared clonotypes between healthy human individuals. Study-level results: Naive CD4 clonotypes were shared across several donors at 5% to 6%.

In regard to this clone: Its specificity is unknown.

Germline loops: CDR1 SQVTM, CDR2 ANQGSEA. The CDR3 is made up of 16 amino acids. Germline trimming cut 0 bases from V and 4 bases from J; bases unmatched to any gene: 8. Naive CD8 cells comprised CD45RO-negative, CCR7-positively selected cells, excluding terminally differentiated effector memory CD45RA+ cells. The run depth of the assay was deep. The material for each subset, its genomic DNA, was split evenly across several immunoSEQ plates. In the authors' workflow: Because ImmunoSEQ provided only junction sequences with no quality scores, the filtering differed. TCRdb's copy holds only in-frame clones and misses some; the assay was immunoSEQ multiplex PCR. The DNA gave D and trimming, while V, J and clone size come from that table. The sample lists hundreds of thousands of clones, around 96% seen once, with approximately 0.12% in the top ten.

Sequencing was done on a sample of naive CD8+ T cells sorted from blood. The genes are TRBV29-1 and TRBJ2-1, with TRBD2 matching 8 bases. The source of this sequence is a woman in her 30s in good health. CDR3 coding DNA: TGCAGCGTTGAAGAGGAGGGACTAGGTGGATACAATGAGCAGTTCTTC. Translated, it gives CSVEEEGLGGYNEQFF.